This passage covers 20 T cell receptor beta chains from one sample sequenced in a study of T cell responses to AZD1222 COVID-19 vaccine. Libraries were prepared by immunoSEQ multiplex PCR; TCRdb keeps only in-frame clonotypes and omits some of them. The repertoire holds 95,000 to 100,000 clones, roughly nine tenths seen once, with approximately 1.5% in the top ten. The material was peripheral blood, obtained on day 0 of AZD1222 vaccination. These receptors all stem from an adult in good health.

The chain uses TRBV19 and TRBJ2-7; 7 bases fit TRBD2. This CDR3 region has 13 residues. The trim removed 10 bases at V and 3 bases at J, leaving 9 bases unmatched. Looked up from germline, CDR1 is LNHDA and CDR2 is SQIVND (reference sequence). The CDR3 reads CATPWGGNYEQYF. Here the CDR3 DNA reads TGTGCCACCCCATGGGGAGGGAACTACGAGCAGTACTTC.

This sequence joins TRBV7-2 and TRBJ1-1; D is undetermined. The V and J ends lost 0 bases and 1 base respectively, with 6 bases between them. This CDR3 comprises 14 residues. The V gene's germline CDR1 is SGHTA and CDR2 FQGNSA. The CDR3, as DNA: TGTGCCAGCAGCTTAGCGCTATCGAACACTGAAGCTTTCTTT. It is translated as CASSLALSNTEAFF.

The CDR3 nucleotides are TGTGCCAGCAGCTTACCGGGCGGGGGGGCCACCGGGGAGCTGTTTTTT. Translated, it gives CASSLPGGGATGELFF. V and J are TRBV11-2 and TRBJ2-2; 9 bases agree with TRBD2. The J segment lost 4 bases and the V segment lost 2 bases, leaving 5 bases of the junction unmatched. CDR3 length: 16 residues. Germline assignment: CDR1 SGHAT and CDR2 FQNNGV.

The chain employs TRBV15 and TRBJ1-1; maybe TRBD1 (5 bases). The germline gives CDR1 LNHNV, CDR2 YYDKDF (reference sequence). Trimming took 1 base from V and 5 from J, leaving 8 bases between them. The CDR3 covers 13 residues. CDR3 sequence reads: CATSRAGGTEAFF. The CDR3 coding sequence is TGTGCCACCAGCAGAGCTGGGGGTACTGAAGCTTTCTTT.

This clone has only a few counts. The chain uses TRBV13 and TRBJ1-1; tentatively, D is TRBD1 (5 bases). Germline CDR1 reads PRHDT; CDR2 reads FYEKMQ (reference sequence). V dropped 6 bases and J dropped 0 bases, with 11 bases sitting between them. This CDR3 has 14 amino acids. The CDR3 here is CASRTGGMNTEAFF. The CDR3 DNA follows: TGTGCCAGCAGGACTGGGGGAATGAACACTGAAGCTTTCTTT.

This chain connects TRBV5-5 to TRBJ1-4; TRBD1 is a possible D gene (5 bases). The germline CDR1 and CDR2 sequences are SGHKS and YYEKEE (reference sequence). This CDR3 spans 17 amino acids. Between the trimmed V and J ends, which lost 0 bases and 8 bases, there was a span of 20 bases. The CDR3 here is CASSLARQGWDGEKLFF. CDR3 in DNA: TGTGCCAGCAGCTTGGCCAGGCAGGGCTGGGATGGGGAAAAACTGTTTTTT.

This chain links TRBV9 with TRBJ2-7, with D possibly matching TRBD2 (5 bases). Deletions cut 0 bases from V and 6 bases from J, with 13 bases between. Per germline, CDR1 SGDLS and CDR2 YYNGEE. This CDR3 is 14 amino acids long. CDR3 amino acids: CASSVDWRMGEQYF. As DNA, the CDR3 is TGTGCCAGCAGCGTAGACTGGAGGATGGGCGAGCAGTACTTC.

The chain employs TRBV14 and TRBJ1-6, with a weak D call TRBD1 (6 bases). This CDR3 has 14 residues. V was shortened by 3 bases and J by 4 bases, with 7 bases between the two germline ends. The germline gives CDR1 SGHDN, CDR2 FVKESK. The CDR3 coding sequence is TGTGCCAGCAGCCATGGACAGTATAATTCACCCCTCCACTTT. Its protein product is CASSHGQYNSPLHF.

J is TRBJ2-3 and V is TRBV12-5; 10 nucleotides line up with TRBD2. V was clipped by 5 bases and J by 3 bases; unmatched bases: 5. This CDR3 comprises 15 residues. Germline V lookup: CDR1 LGHNT, CDR2 FRNRAP. The CDR3 DNA follows: TGTGCTAGTGGTACCGGGACTAGCGTGACAGATACGCAGTATTTT. It codes for CASGTGTSVTDTQYF.

V usage is TRBV6-5 and J usage is TRBJ2-7, with 8 bases lining up with TRBD1. The CDR3 loop spans 14 amino acids. CDR1 MNHEY and CDR2 SVGAGI come from the germline V gene. Losses at the gene ends were 10 bases for V and 7 bases for J; bases not matched to a gene: 15. The CDR3 here is CATGDRDRRLEQYF. CDR3 nucleotide sequence: TGTGCCACTGGGGATCGGGACAGGCGCCTTGAGCAGTACTTC.

In this sample, this clone turned up a few times. The chain links TRBV11-2 to TRBJ1-1; TRBD1 matches at 9 bases. Losses at the gene ends were 1 base for V and 10 bases for J; bases not matched to a gene: 7. The germline CDR1 and CDR2 sequences are SGHAT and FQNNGV. The CDR3 contains 14 residues. The CDR3 sequence: CASSLVRTGARAFF. DNA for the CDR3: TGTGCCAGCAGCTTAGTGAGGACAGGGGCGAGAGCTTTCTTT.

V is TRBV19 and J is TRBJ2-1, with TRBD2 identical over 9 bases. Germline V gives CDR1 LNHDA, CDR2 SQIVND (reference sequence). The CDR3 is made up of 16 amino acids. V shed 6 bases and J 0 bases; nucleotides not matched to a gene: 6. CDR3 bases: TGTGCCAGTAGCCCACTAGCGGGCAGCTCCTACAATGAGCAGTTCTTC. Translated: CASSPLAGSSYNEQFF.

The rearrangement uses TRBV2 and TRBJ2-4, with D possibly TRBD2 on 5 matching bases. V shed 2 bases and J shed 8 bases, with 7 bases lying between them. The CDR3 consists of 12 residues. Looked up from germline, CDR1 is SNHLY and CDR2 is FYNNEI. As DNA, the CDR3 is TGTGCCAGCAGTGAAAGGGAGTACATTCAGTACTTC. Its translation is CASSEREYIQYF.

The chain has TRBV12-3 or TRBV12-4 and TRBJ2-2, with D maybe TRBD2 (5 bases). The CDR3 is 13 residues long. V lost 2 bases to trimming and J lost 6 bases, with 7 bases between them. CDR3: CASSLSGAGELFF. Here the CDR3 DNA reads TGTGCCAGCAGTTTATCCGGGGCCGGGGAGCTGTTTTTT.

The chain joins TRBV28 to TRBJ1-2, with 8 bases aligning to TRBD1. Germline trimming cut 1 base from V and 8 bases from J; bases unmatched to any gene: 15. Germline V CDR1 and CDR2: MDHEN, SYDVKM. The CDR3 runs 17 residues. The CDR3 DNA reads as TGTGCCAGCAGTTTATCCCCGGGACAGGCCTTTTTGTCGGGCTACACCTTC. It encodes CASSLSPGQAFLSGYTF.

J is TRBJ2-5 and V is TRBV5-1; D is perhaps TRBD2 (5 bases). Germline assignment: CDR1 SGHRS and CDR2 YFSETQ. V gave up 3 bases and J gave up 3 bases, with 9 bases separating them. There are 13 residues in the CDR3. The CDR3 sequence: CASSSNGEETQYF. In DNA form, the CDR3 reads TGCGCCAGCAGCTCTAACGGGGAAGAGACCCAGTACTTC. The full variable domain, rest sourced from reference TRBV5-1 and TRBJ2-5, is KAGVTQTPRYLIKTRGQQVTLSCSPISGHRSVSWYQQTPGQGLQFLFEYFSETQRNKGNFPGRFSGRQFSNSRSEMNVSTLELGDSALYLCASSSNGEETQYFGPGTRLLVL.

V usage is TRBV5-6 and J usage is TRBJ2-2; D might be TRBD1 (6 bases). Per the germline V gene, CDR1 is SGHDT and CDR2 is YYEEEE. V lost 7 bases to trimming and J lost 2 bases, with 15 bases between them. This CDR3 has 15 residues. CDR3 sequence: CASSKQGINTGELFF. For the CDR3, the DNA is TGTGCCAGCTCTAAACAGGGAATCAACACCGGGGAGCTGTTTTTT.

The chain couples TRBV7-9 to TRBJ1-3; 9 bases line up with TRBD1. Germline V gene lookup returns CDR1 SEHNR and CDR2 FQNEAQ (reference sequence). The CDR3 totals 15 residues. The V segment lost 3 bases and the J segment 0 bases; nucleotides outside the gene matches: 0. The CDR3 reads CASSLTGGSGNTIYF. The CDR3 DNA follows: TGTGCCAGCAGCTTGACAGGGGGCTCTGGAAACACCATATATTTT.

The rearrangement uses TRBV9 and TRBJ2-1, with TRBD1 identical over 9 bases. The V and J ends lost 3 bases and 3 bases, in that order; junction bases with no gene match: 4. The germline V gene has CDR1 SGDLS and CDR2 YYNGEE. The CDR3 is 15 residues long. CDR3 in amino acids: CASSEGQGYYNEQFF. CDR3 DNA: TGTGCCAGCAGCGAGGGACAGGGATACTACAATGAGCAGTTCTTC.

This chain uses TRBV3-1 (or the pseudogene TRBV3-2) with TRBJ2-2, with D hard to call. CDR3 length: 12 residues. V lost 2 bases to trimming and J lost 6 bases, with 4 bases between them. Germline V gene lookup returns CDR1 LGHDT and CDR2 YNNKEL (reference sequence). The CDR3 spells CASSQSSGELFF. The DNA of the CDR3 is TGTGCCAGCAGCCAAAGCTCCGGGGAGCTGTTTTTT.